These T cell receptor beta chains were read from a single sample in a study of T cell responses to AZD1222 COVID-19 vaccine. Profiling relied on immunoSEQ multiplex PCR, and the TCRdb table lists in-frame clones only, not all of them. This sample has 99,000 or so clones, with around nine tenths found just once. The sample was peripheral blood, taken on day 0 of AZD1222 vaccination. The origin of the receptors is an adult in good health. Both conserved end residues are part of each CDR3. The D gene is left open where the match is weak. Size tells how often a clone was seen (once, few, many) or the class of an expanded clone, and some rows leave it out.

j_call,clone_size,d_call,v_call,cdr3_aa,cdr3_nt
TRBJ2-7,-,-,TRBV5-1,CASSATGKRTYEQYF,TGCGCCAGCAGCGCCACAGGGAAGAGAACCTACGAGCAGTACTTC
TRBJ2-1,-,TRBD2,TRBV19,CASSIGLAGAYNEQFF,TGTGCCAGTAGTATAGGGCTAGCGGGAGCCTACAATGAGCAGTTCTTC
TRBJ2-1,-,TRBD2,TRBV6-4,CASSREGMSNEQFF,TGTGCCAGCAGCCGGGAGGGCATGTCCAATGAGCAGTTCTTC
TRBJ1-2,few,-,TRBV9,CASSAGQGSYGYTF,TGTGCCAGCAGCGCCGGCCAGGGGTCCTATGGCTACACCTTC
TRBJ2-5,-,TRBD2,TRBV10-3,CAISDGGRASGETQYF,TGTGCCATCAGTGACGGGGGGAGGGCCTCCGGAGAGACCCAGTACTTC
TRBJ1-2,-,-,TRBV29-1,CSVEAPGTYYGYTF,TGCAGCGTTGAGGCCCCCGGGACGTACTATGGCTACACCTTC
TRBJ1-1,-,-,TRBV5-5,CASSLDVWGKNTEAFF,TGTGCCAGCAGCTTGGATGTATGGGGGAAGAACACTGAAGCTTTCTTT
TRBJ1-5,-,-,TRBV27,CASSSSINQPQHF,TGTGCCAGCAGTTCCAGTATCAATCAGCCCCAGCATTTT
TRBJ1-2,-,-,TRBV27,CASSFSGQGGGYTF,TGTGCCAGCAGTTTTAGCGGGCAGGGAGGTGGCTACACCTTC
TRBJ2-1,-,TRBD2,TRBV7-9,CASSAEGLAGVEQFF,TGTGCCAGCAGCGCCGAGGGACTAGCGGGAGTTGAGCAGTTCTTC
TRBJ2-5,-,-,TRBV5-1,CASSLRQGGETQYF,TGCGCCAGCAGCTTGCGACAGGGAGGAGAGACCCAGTACTTC
TRBJ1-1,once,-,TRBV24-1,CATSDSLRATEAFF,TGTGCCACCAGTGATTCCCTTAGGGCGACTGAAGCTTTCTTT
TRBJ2-3,-,-,TRBV7-2,CASSYAAQADTQYF,TGTGCCAGCAGCTATGCGGCCCAGGCAGATACGCAGTATTTT
TRBJ2-3,once,-,TRBV5-1,CASTIGWLADSSTDTQYF,TGTGCCAGCACCATTGGGTGGTTAGCGGACTCTAGCACAGATACGCAGTATTTT
TRBJ2-3,once,-,TRBV18,CASSAGRDTQYF,TGTGCCAGCTCGGCGGGAAGGGATACGCAGTATTTT
TRBJ1-5,-,-,TRBV6-2/TRBV6-3,CASSRRGGRHQPQHF,TGTGCCAGCAGCCGTCGGGGGGGCAGGCATCAGCCCCAGCATTTT
TRBJ2-1,-,-,TRBV4-3,CASSQHNEQFF,TGCGCCAGCAGCCAACATAATGAGCAGTTCTTC
TRBJ1-1,once,-,TRBV7-2,CASSASGGGEAFF,TGTGCCAGCAGTGCCTCTGGGGGTGGAGAAGCTTTCTTT
TRBJ2-7,once,-,TRBV3-1/TRBV3-2,CASSQAGTLLPYEQYF,TGTGCCAGCAGCCAAGCAGGGACTCTTCTCCCCTACGAGCAGTACTTC
TRBJ2-1,-,TRBD2,TRBV6-4,CASSDSGGGGHNEQFF,TGTGCCAGCAGTGACTCGGGCGGGGGGGGACACAATGAGCAGTTCTTC
TRBJ1-1,-,-,TRBV12-5,CASTQNTEAFF,TGTGCTAGTACACAGAACACTGAAGCTTTCTTT
TRBJ1-2,-,-,TRBV12-3/TRBV12-4,CASSFTGWAGYTF,TGTGCCAGCAGTTTCACAGGGTGGGCTGGCTACACCTTC
TRBJ2-3,-,TRBD2,TRBV5-8,CASSQQRGPRTDTQYF,TGTGCCAGCAGCCAGCAGCGGGGACCTCGCACAGATACGCAGTATTTT
TRBJ2-2,-,TRBD2,TRBV3-1/TRBV3-2,CASSLSGRRTGELFF,TGTGCCAGCAGCCTTAGCGGGAGGCGAACCGGGGAGCTGTTTTTT
TRBJ1-6,-,-,TRBV21-1,CASSKANRSSYNSPLHF,TGTGCCAGCAGCAAAGCGAACAGGAGCTCCTATAATTCACCCCTCCACTTT
TRBJ2-7,-,TRBD1,TRBV6-2/TRBV6-3,CASSRGPGHSYEQYF,TGTGCCAGCAGTAGGGGGCCAGGGCACTCCTACGAGCAGTACTTC
TRBJ2-3,-,-,TRBV4-2,CASSQDMGDGSDTQYF,TGTGCCAGCAGCCAAGATATGGGAGATGGGAGCGATACGCAGTATTTT
TRBJ1-2,-,-,TRBV3-1/TRBV3-2,CASSPLIPTGYTF,TGTGCCAGCAGCCCCCTTATACCGACTGGCTACACCTTC
TRBJ2-5,few,TRBD2,TRBV2,CASSDGLAGKGETQYF,TGTGCCAGCAGCGATGGACTAGCGGGGAAGGGAGAGACCCAGTACTTC
TRBJ1-1,once,-,TRBV6-5,CASKYSGGGPEAFF,TGTGCCAGCAAATACTCCGGTGGGGGTCCTGAAGCTTTCTTT
TRBJ1-1,-,-,TRBV15,CATSRGEGTEAFF,TGTGCCACCAGCAGAGGCGAGGGCACTGAAGCTTTCTTT
TRBJ1-1,-,TRBD1,TRBV19,CASSTRRDRGFANTEAFF,TGTGCCAGTAGTACGCGACGGGACAGGGGGTTTGCGAACACTGAAGCTTTCTTT
TRBJ1-1,once,-,TRBV12-3/TRBV12-4,CASSLEGREAFF,TGTGCCAGCAGTTTAGAGGGCAGGGAAGCTTTCTTT
TRBJ1-1,-,-,TRBV4-3,CASSPYLGGNTEAFF,TGCGCCAGCAGCCCCTATCTCGGGGGGAACACTGAAGCTTTCTTT
TRBJ1-3,-,TRBD1,TRBV5-5,CASSGGQGYTIYF,TGTGCCAGCAGCGGAGGACAGGGCTACACCATATATTTT
TRBJ2-2,-,TRBD1,TRBV6-4,CASSDQGQGNTGELFF,TGTGCCAGCAGTGACCAGGGACAGGGAAACACCGGGGAGCTGTTTTTT
TRBJ2-1,few,TRBD2,TRBV11-3,CASSLGGGRVSYNEQFF,TGTGCCAGCAGCTTAGGAGGCGGGAGGGTCTCCTACAATGAGCAGTTCTTC
TRBJ2-3,-,-,TRBV14,CASSQDLWVDTQYF,TGTGCCAGCAGCCAAGATCTATGGGTAGATACGCAGTATTTT
TRBJ2-5,-,TRBD1,TRBV11-3,CASSPTGGETQYF,TGTGCCAGCAGCCCGACAGGGGGAGAGACCCAGTACTTC
TRBJ2-5,-,-,TRBV11-3,CASSLDIDGRGGETQYF,TGTGCCAGCAGCTTAGATATCGACGGGAGAGGGGGTGAGACCCAGTACTTC
TRBJ2-5,-,TRBD1,TRBV5-1,CASSPGQTQETQYF,TGTGCCAGCAGCCCGGGACAGACCCAAGAGACCCAGTACTTC
TRBJ1-2,-,-,TRBV29-1,CSVQLDNPYYGYTF,TGCAGCGTCCAACTTGACAACCCCTACTATGGCTACACCTTC
TRBJ1-2,once,TRBD1,TRBV13,CASRPPGRGLGQGGGYGYTF,TGTGCCAGCAGGCCGCCGGGGAGAGGCCTCGGCCAGGGGGGTGGCTATGGCTACACCTTC
TRBJ1-2,-,-,TRBV18,CASSPKFKGGGYGYTF,TGTGCCAGCTCACCAAAGTTCAAGGGGGGTGGCTATGGCTACACCTTC
TRBJ2-3,few,TRBD2,TRBV9,CASSPRLAVSTDTQYF,TGTGCCAGCAGCCCCCGACTAGCGGTTAGCACAGATACGCAGTATTTT
TRBJ2-7,few,-,TRBV19,CASSMEGKAPYEQYF,TGTGCCAGTAGTATGGAGGGCAAGGCTCCCTACGAGCAGTACTTC
TRBJ1-2,-,TRBD1,TRBV12-5,CASGLPLQGNGYTF,TGTGCTAGTGGTTTACCCCTACAGGGGAATGGCTACACCTTC
TRBJ1-4,-,-,TRBV28,CASSESGPFGGKLFF,TGTGCCAGCAGCGAGTCCGGACCCTTCGGGGGAAAACTGTTTTTT
TRBJ1-5,-,TRBD1,TRBV19,CASKKADRGGSNQPQHF,TGTGCCAGTAAAAAGGCGGACAGGGGAGGGAGCAATCAGCCCCAGCATTTT
TRBJ2-1,once,-,TRBV11-2,CASSPEGTANNEQFF,TGTGCCAGCAGCCCGGAGGGCACGGCCAACAATGAGCAGTTCTTC
TRBJ1-5,-,-,TRBV10-3,CAISESNGNQPQHF,TGTGCCATCAGTGAGTCTAACGGCAATCAGCCCCAGCATTTT
TRBJ1-6,-,-,TRBV11-3,CASSLGVSPLHF,TGTGCCAGCAGCTTGGGGGTTTCACCCCTCCACTTT
TRBJ1-5,-,-,TRBV7-8,CASSLRAAGSNQPQHF,TGTGCCAGCAGCTTACGAGCGGCAGGCTCCAATCAGCCCCAGCATTTT
TRBJ2-2,-,-,TRBV27,CASSFDRRGTGELFF,TGTGCCAGCAGTTTCGACAGGAGGGGAACCGGGGAGCTGTTTTTT
TRBJ2-5,once,-,TRBV10-2,CASSVYSGQETQYF,TGCGCCAGCAGTGTTTATAGCGGTCAAGAGACCCAGTACTTC
TRBJ1-4,-,-,TRBV4-2,CASSQPGAKLFF,TGTGCCAGCAGCCAACCGGGGGCAAAACTGTTTTTT
TRBJ2-3,-,-,TRBV18,CASSPWHVSTDTQYF,TGTGCCAGCTCACCTTGGCACGTCAGCACAGATACGCAGTATTTT
TRBJ1-4,-,-,TRBV29-1,CSVEVGDWHGEKLFF,TGCAGCGTTGAAGTCGGGGACTGGCATGGCGAAAAACTGTTTTTT
TRBJ1-6,-,TRBD1,TRBV7-3,CASSSGQGDGSPLHF,TGTGCCAGCAGCTCAGGACAGGGCGACGGTTCACCCCTCCACTTT
TRBJ1-5,-,TRBD1,TRBV5-4,CASSEGEPGQRLNSNQPQHF,TGTGCCAGCAGCGAAGGAGAACCGGGACAGCGACTAAATAGCAATCAGCCCCAGCATTTT